One sample yielded the 20 T cell receptor beta chains listed below, sequenced in a study of cytomegalovirus exposure and HLA in healthy donors. PCR amplification relied on 60 Vbeta primers (plus 13 Jbeta primers). The method was immunoSEQ multiplex PCR; TCRdb's version includes in-frame clones alone and lacks a portion of them. This table holds some 180,000 clones, 78% found once. Source material: PBMCs. These TCRs come from a woman in her twenties or thirties in good health and CMV-seropositive.

The chain recombines TRBV11-2 with TRBJ2-4; D perhaps matches TRBD2 (5 bases). Trimming took off 1 base at V and 9 bases at J, with 7 bases between the two ends. Germline V gives CDR1 SGHAT, CDR2 FQNNGV. The CDR3 runs 12 residues. DNA for the CDR3: TGTGCCAGCAGCTTAGGAGGGAGCATTCAGTACTTC. It codes for CASSLGGSIQYF.

The V call is TRBV5-1, the J call TRBJ1-5; D unclear. The CDR3 sequence is 14 residues long. Germline loops: CDR1 SGHRS, CDR2 YFSETQ. Trimming shortened V by 0 bases and J by 7 bases, and 11 bases separated the two germline ends. CDR3: CASSLAGEPQPQHF. DNA of the CDR3: TGCGCCAGCAGCTTGGCGGGAGAACCACAGCCCCAGCATTTT.

V gene TRBV18 combines with J gene TRBJ2-3; 11 bases align to TRBD2. The length of the CDR3 is 18 residues. With 2 bases clipped from V and 3 bases from J, the junction kept 10 bases outside the gene matches. The germline gives CDR1 KGHSH, CDR2 LQKENI. CDR3 DNA sequence: TGTGCCAGCTCACCAGAGGTCCCCGGGACTAGCGGTACAGATACGCAGTATTTT. Translation gives CASSPEVPGTSGTDTQYF. Based on the CDR3 plus reference TRBV18 and TRBJ2-3, the full variable domain is NAGVMQNPRHLVRRRGQEARLRCSPMKGHSHVYWYRQLPEEGLKFMVYLQKENIIDESGMPKERFSAEFPKEGPSILRIQQVVRGDSAAYFCASSPEVPGTSGTDTQYFGPGTRLTVL.

The rearrangement uses TRBV5-4 and TRBJ1-1; D uncertain. Trimming stripped 2 bases from V and 6 bases from J, with 14 bases between. Germline-derived CDR1 and CDR2 are SGHNT and YYREEE (reference sequence). The CDR3 runs to 14 residues. CDR3 region: CASSLRVEGPEAFF. As DNA, the CDR3 is TGTGCCAGCAGCTTACGGGTCGAGGGCCCTGAAGCTTTCTTT.

The chain joins TRBV10-3 to TRBJ2-3; 9 bases map to TRBD2. Per the germline V gene, CDR1 is ENHRY and CDR2 is SYGVKD. The CDR3 length is 16 residues. The ends lost 3 bases at V and 2 bases at J; junction bases unmatched: 6. CDR3 sequence reads: CAISDGLAGFTDTQYF. CDR3 DNA sequence: TGTGCCATCAGTGATGGTCTAGCGGGGTTCACAGATACGCAGTATTTT.

The V and J genes are TRBV27 and TRBJ2-7; tentative D call: TRBD2 (6 bases). The CDR3 consists of 16 residues. The ends were cut back, 5 bases at V and 1 base at J, with 18 bases in the middle. CDR1 is MNHEY and CDR2 is SMNVEV in the germline V gene (reference sequence). The DNA of the CDR3 is TGTGCCAGCAGTCCAGTTCCCGGGACTCTTTCCTACGAGCAGTACTTC. The encoded protein is CASSPVPGTLSYEQYF.

The chain employs TRBV6-5 and TRBJ1-2; 8 nucleotides match TRBD1. The germline gives CDR1 MNHEY, CDR2 SVGAGI. Trimming at V came to 7 bases and at J to 5 bases, leaving 9 bases not matched to a gene. The CDR3 loop spans 14 amino acids. The CDR3 nucleotides read TGTGCCAGCAACCCGACAGGGGCTGGGTATGGCTACACCTTC. Translating gives CASNPTGAGYGYTF.

The chain recombines TRBV5-3 with TRBJ2-7, with TRBD1 identical over 9 bases. TRBV5-3 is annotated as an ORF whose role is uncertain. V trimming: 6 bases; J trimming: 5 bases; junction bases outside the gene matches: 12. CDR3 length equals 15 residues. As DNA, the CDR3 is TGTGCCAGAACCGACGGACAGGGGATGTCAAACGAGCAGTACTTC. This gives the protein CARTDGQGMSNEQYF.

This sequence joins TRBV9 and TRBJ1-2; D possibly corresponds to TRBD1 (5 bases). The V and J ends lost 0 bases and 13 bases respectively, with 16 bases between them. Germline-derived CDR1 and CDR2 are SGDLS and YYNGEE. The CDR3 loop spans 13 amino acids. CDR3 sequence reads: CASSVVNRNEFTF. CDR3 nucleotide sequence: TGTGCCAGCAGCGTAGTGAACAGGAATGAGTTCACCTTC.

This clone was picked up one time. This chain links TRBV4-3 with TRBJ1-2; possible D gene TRBD1, 6 bases. The CDR3 is made up of 14 amino acids. Germline CDR1 reads LGHNA; CDR2 reads YSLEER. Trimming stripped 0 bases from V and 4 bases from J, with 9 bases between. CDR3 sequence reads: CASSQEGRGYGYTF. The CDR3, as DNA: TGCGCCAGCAGCCAAGAAGGCAGGGGCTATGGCTACACCTTC.

V gene TRBV10-3 combines with J gene TRBJ2-3; 7 nucleotides line up with TRBD1. With V trimmed by 6 bases and J by 3 bases, 6 bases remained unmatched. This CDR3 comprises 14 residues. Germline values: CDR1 ENHRY, CDR2 SYGVKD. Here the CDR3 reads CAIRPGQTTDTQYF. CDR3 DNA: TGTGCCATCAGACCGGGACAGACTACAGATACGCAGTATTTT.

The V gene is TRBV28, the J gene TRBJ2-5; TRBD1 might be the D (6 bases). Judging by the DNA end, TRBJ2-7 fits better; the J call may be wrong. Germline assignment: CDR1 MDHEN and CDR2 SYDVKM. The CDR3 has 13 residues. The CDR3 DNA sequence: TGTGCCAGCAGTTTCCTCAGGGGCTACGAGCAGTACTTC. It is translated as CASSFLRGYEQYF.

V is TRBV4-1 and J is TRBJ2-3, with 13 bases lining up with TRBD2. The CDR3 contains 17 residues. The V gene's germline CDR1 is MGHRA and CDR2 YSYEKL. Germline trimming cut 3 bases from V and 6 bases from J; bases unmatched to any gene: 9. CDR3 sequence reads: CASSHPRTSGGPDTQYF. The CDR3 nucleotides are TGCGCCAGCAGCCACCCCCGGACTAGCGGGGGCCCCGATACGCAGTATTTT.

The rearrangement uses TRBV6-5 and TRBJ2-3; 16 nucleotides match TRBD2. Trimming removed 5 bases from V and 6 bases from J; junction bases left unmatched: 2. This CDR3 has 15 residues. Germline-derived CDR1 and CDR2 are MNHEY and SVGAGI. The CDR3, as DNA: TGTGCCAGCAGTGGGACTAGCGGGGGGGCGGATACGCAGTATTTT. Its translation is CASSGTSGGADTQYF.

This clone was picked up a small number of times. The chain links TRBV5-1 to TRBJ2-3; D is ambiguous. This CDR3 contains 13 residues. CDR1 SGHRS and CDR2 YFSETQ come from the germline V gene. The V end lost 2 bases, the J end lost 2 bases, and 6 bases lay between the germline ends. CDR3 DNA sequence: TGCGCCAGCAGCTTAACAGCCACAGATACGCAGTATTTT. Protein sequence: CASSLTATDTQYF.

The V and J genes are TRBV5-5 and TRBJ2-4; D gene uncertain. CDR1 is SGHKS, CDR2 YYEKEE, per germline (reference sequence). This CDR3 is 14 amino acids long. With 4 bases removed from V and 2 bases from J, the gap between germline ends came to 10 bases. CDR3 protein: CASSPSGSKNIQYF. The CDR3 DNA reads as TGTGCCAGCAGCCCCTCGGGTTCCAAAAACATTCAGTACTTC.

This clone was picked up one time. The genes are TRBV4-2 and TRBJ2-7; tentatively, D is TRBD2 (6 bases). Per the germline V gene, CDR1 is LGHNA and CDR2 is YNFKEQ. V lost 1 base, J lost 3 bases, and 25 bases lay in between. The CDR3 runs to 19 residues. The CDR3: CASSQVLTLGLRISYEQYF. The CDR3 bases are TGTGCCAGCAGCCAAGTTCTCACGCTGGGACTGCGAATCAGCTACGAGCAGTACTTC.

The rearrangement uses TRBV6-1 and TRBJ1-1, with 7 bases that match TRBD1. CDR3 length equals 14 residues. Per germline, CDR1 MNHNS and CDR2 SASEGT. V lost 7 bases, J lost 4 bases, and 9 bases stayed unmatched. CDR3 amino acids: CASTRPGGLTEAFF. In DNA, the CDR3 is TGTGCCAGCACTAGACCAGGGGGTCTCACTGAAGCTTTCTTT.

V is TRBV19 and J is TRBJ2-5, with D perhaps TRBD2 (6 bases). V lost 9 bases, J lost 5 bases, and 13 bases lay in between. This CDR3 region has 12 residues. The V gene's germline CDR1 is LNHDA and CDR2 SQIVND (reference sequence). CDR3 amino acids: CASGPRGETQYF. CDR3 DNA: TGTGCCAGCGGGCCTCGGGGGGAGACCCAGTACTTC.

This clone appeared a few times. The chain uses TRBV6-6 and TRBJ1-2; the D gene is possibly TRBD1 (6 bases). CDR3 size: 14 residues. Trimming stripped 0 bases from V and 1 base from J, with 6 bases between. The germline gives CDR1 MNHNY, CDR2 SVGAGI (reference sequence). CDR3 sequence reads: CASSYSGGNYGYTF. CDR3 nucleotide sequence: TGTGCCAGCAGTTACTCAGGGGGTAACTATGGCTACACCTTC.